These 19 T cell receptor beta chains came from one sample sequenced in a study of T cells in localized non-small cell lung cancer. The table came from immunoSEQ multiplex PCR; TCRdb's copy has only in-frame clones and leaves some out. The sample lists about 3,400 clones, around a fifth occurring once. Source: lung tumor tissue, taken before any cancer treatment. These receptors were obtained from a man aged 18 to 50 with stage II lung adenocarcinoma.

The chain combines TRBV11-3 with TRBJ2-2, with a possible D match to TRBD2 (5 bases). This CDR3 is built from 15 residues. Looked up from germline, CDR1 is SGHNT and CDR2 is YENEEA. Deletions cut 3 bases from V and 0 bases from J, with 8 bases between. The chain's CDR3 is CASSFGGPNTGELFF. The CDR3 nucleotides are TGTGCCAGCAGCTTCGGAGGCCCGAACACCGGGGAGCTGTTTTTT.

This clone has a handful of counts. This chain uses TRBV14 with TRBJ2-3, with D perhaps matching TRBD1 or TRBD2 (5 bases each). CDR1 is SGHDN and CDR2 is FVKESK in the germline V gene. Trimming removed 1 base from V and 1 base from J, with 12 bases in between. The CDR3 has 16 residues. The CDR3 here is CASSQGLGPGTDTQYF. For the CDR3, the DNA is TGTGCCAGCAGCCAAGGGTTGGGACCAGGCACAGATACGCAGTATTTT.

This sequence joins TRBV7-5 and TRBJ2-3. TRBV7-5 is marked as a pseudogene. The CDR3 length is 17 residues. Here the CDR3 reads CASSTNAGTFGSDTQYF. CDR3 DNA: TGTGCCAGCAGTACAAATGCCGGGACCTTCGGTTCAGATACGCAGTATTTT.

The J gene is TRBJ2-3, the V gene TRBV29-1; D might be TRBD1 (7 bases). Trimming shortened V by 5 bases and J by 4 bases, and 16 bases separated the two germline ends. Germline assignment: CDR1 SQVTM and CDR2 ANQGSEA. The CDR3 is 14 residues long. CDR3 nucleotide sequence: TGCAGCGTTTTCAGGGGGGAGAGGGCAGATACGCAGTATTTT. Translated, it gives CSVFRGERADTQYF.

This clone showed up just a few times. The chain is built from TRBV9 and TRBJ2-7, with D hard to call. V gave up 0 bases and J gave up 3 bases, with 13 bases separating them. This CDR3 contains 15 residues. Germline V gene lookup returns CDR1 SGDLS and CDR2 YYNGEE. CDR3 sequence (DNA): TGTGCCAGCAGCGTAGCCCCCGCAGGCTACTACGAGCAGTACTTC. Amino acids: CASSVAPAGYYEQYF.

Relative to its sample, this clone is medium-sized. CDR3 amino acids: CASKKTGGLGQPQHF. The DNA for the CDR3 is TGTGCCAGCAAAAAGACAGGGGGCTTGGGTCAGCCCCAGCATTTT. V usage is TRBV9 and J usage is TRBJ1-5; 10 nucleotides agree with TRBD1. The V gene end was trimmed by 6 bases and the J gene end by 6 bases; junction bases not matched to a gene: 9. Germline lookup yields CDR1 SGDLS and CDR2 YYNGEE. The CDR3 has 15 amino acids.

V usage is TRBV11-3 and J usage is TRBJ1-6; TRBD1 agrees at 8 bases. CDR1 is SGHNT, CDR2 YENEEA, per germline. This CDR3 spans 17 amino acids. Losses at the gene ends were 5 bases for V and 0 bases for J; bases not matched to a gene: 6. The CDR3 DNA reads TGTGCCAGCAGCCCCGGGACAGGCTTCTCCTATAATTCACCCCTCCACTTT. This gives the protein CASSPGTGFSYNSPLHF.

This chain connects TRBV29-1 to TRBJ2-5; D may be TRBD2 (6 bases). Germline CDR1 SQVTM, CDR2 ANQGSEA. Between the trimmed V and J ends, which lost 7 bases and 5 bases, there was a span of 20 bases. The CDR3 has 14 amino acids. The CDR3 bases are TGCAGCGGCAGAATCCCAGGCCGGGGGGAGACCCAGTACTTC. Its protein product is CSGRIPGRGETQYF.

Only a few counts were recorded for this clone. The V call is TRBV10-3, the J call TRBJ2-5, with 8 bases lining up with TRBD1. The V segment lost 6 bases and the J segment 2 bases; nucleotides outside the gene matches: 5. This CDR3 is 14 amino acids long. Per germline, CDR1 ENHRY and CDR2 SYGVKD. DNA for the CDR3: TGTGCCATCAGAAGGACAGGGTTACAAGAGACCCAGTACTTC. It yields the protein CAIRRTGLQETQYF.

The rearrangement joins TRBV5-1 to TRBJ2-1, with D perhaps given as TRBD1 or TRBD2 (5 bases each). The V gene lost 4 bases and the J gene lost 3 bases, with 17 bases spanning the gap. The germline V gene encodes CDR1 SGHRS and CDR2 YFSETQ. This CDR3 spans 16 amino acids. The CDR3 sequence is CASSQTGTEFYNEQFF. CDR3 bases: TGCGCCAGCAGCCAAACCGGGACGGAATTCTACAATGAGCAGTTCTTC.

This clone was seen a handful of times. V is TRBV28 and J is TRBJ1-5; D is unresolved. Germline-derived CDR1 and CDR2 are MDHEN and SYDVKM. V lost 6 bases, J lost 1 base, and 4 bases lay in between. CDR3 length: 12 amino acids. The DNA for the CDR3 is TGTGCCAGCAGCAACAGCAATCAGCCCCAGCATTTT. Protein product: CASSNSNQPQHF.

Only a few counts were recorded for this clone. This chain links TRBV9 with TRBJ2-1, with D maybe TRBD2 (6 bases). The CDR3 covers 15 residues. The germline CDR1 and CDR2 sequences are SGDLS and YYNGEE. Trimming cost V 4 bases and J 2 bases, with 13 bases left between them. The CDR3 DNA reads TGTGCCAGCAGCTTTATGACGGGGGCCTACAATGAGCAGTTCTTC. Residues: CASSFMTGAYNEQFF.

This clone is termed medium-sized. The CDR3 DNA follows: TGCGCCAGCAGCCAAGGCTTCGGACAGGGCAGTATGGCGCAGTATTTT. This codes for CASSQGFGQGSMAQYF. The chain recombines TRBV5-1 with TRBJ2-3; TRBD1 agrees at 8 bases. The V gene's germline CDR1 is SGHRS and CDR2 YFSETQ. V lost 4 bases, J lost 10 bases, and 17 bases stayed unmatched. CDR3 size: 16 residues.

The CDR3 region has the DNA TGCGCCAGCAGAGACAGGGCCGGGGCCAACGTCCTGACTTTC. As protein: CASRDRAGANVLTF. The chain has TRBV23-1 and TRBJ2-6; 7 nucleotides match TRBD1. TRBV23-1 counts as an open reading frame of uncertain function. This CDR3 has 14 residues. Unmatched junction bases numbered 3, after V lost 6 bases and J lost 4 bases.

This clone was counted between two and nine times. The V gene is TRBV6-1, the J gene TRBJ1-1; D gene unclear. Per germline, CDR1 MNHNS and CDR2 SASEGT. Trimming took 1 base from V and 8 from J, leaving 11 bases between them. The CDR3 length is 13 residues. The CDR3, as DNA: TGTGCCAGCAGTGAAGAACCAAGGGCGGAAGCTTTCTTT. Translating it yields CASSEEPRAEAFF.

V and J are TRBV6-8 and TRBJ2-4; 9 nucleotides agree with TRBD2. CDR3 length: 14 residues. V shed 7 bases, J shed 13 bases, and the junction held 14 bases outside the gene matches. In germline, CDR1 is MNHGY, CDR2 SAAAGT. In nucleotides, the CDR3 is TGTGCCAGCAAAAGTAGCGGGGGCCCTAGTATCCAGTACTTC. This translates into CASKSSGGPSIQYF.

By frequency in the sample, this clone is medium-sized. The CDR3 reads CASSQEWTHGEQYF. In DNA, the CDR3 is TGCGCCAGCAGCCAAGAGTGGACCCATGGGGAGCAGTACTTC. The chain has TRBV1 and TRBJ2-7. TRBV1 is noted as a pseudogene. This CDR3 is 14 amino acids long.

Only a few counts were recorded for this clone. A junction boundary mismatches the germline segment, possibly from a read error. This chain connects TRBV18 to TRBJ2-7; TRBD1 aligns across 7 bases. This CDR3 contains 14 residues. The germline V gene encodes CDR1 KGHSH and CDR2 LQKENI. The CDR3: CASSPRQGVYEQYF. The CDR3 bases are TGTGCCAGCTCTCCACGACAGGGTGTCTACGAGCAGTACTTC.

This clone has only a few counts. The rearrangement uses TRBV9 and TRBJ2-1; a possible D gene is TRBD1 (5 bases). The CDR3 runs to 15 residues. The germline V and J ends were trimmed by 0 bases and 7 bases, with 14 bases remaining between them. Germline lookup yields CDR1 SGDLS and CDR2 YYNGEE. CDR3 amino acids: CASSVEGAAENEQFF. The CDR3 region has the DNA TGTGCCAGCAGCGTAGAAGGGGCGGCAGAGAATGAGCAGTTCTTC.